This T cell receptor (beta chain) was profiled in a study of blood T cell repertoires in COVID-19. The repertoire was sequenced with immunoSEQ multiplex PCR; TCRdb's copy has only in-frame clones and lacks some. The sample records 270,000 or so clones, 65% to 85% being singletons. The V segment lost 4 bases and the J segment 3 bases; nucleotides outside the gene matches: 5. Germline CDR1 SEHNR, CDR2 FQNEAQ (reference sequence). The CDR3 has 14 residues. The sequenced sample was peripheral blood. This clonotype originated in a human donor with COVID-19, enrolled during active disease. The donor label of this sample is uncertain. This chain connects TRBV7-9 to TRBJ1-2; 7 bases match TRBD1. The CDR3 bases are TGTGCCAGCAGCTCAGGGGGGACTGACTATGGCTACACCTTC. It yields the protein CASSSGGTDYGYTF.